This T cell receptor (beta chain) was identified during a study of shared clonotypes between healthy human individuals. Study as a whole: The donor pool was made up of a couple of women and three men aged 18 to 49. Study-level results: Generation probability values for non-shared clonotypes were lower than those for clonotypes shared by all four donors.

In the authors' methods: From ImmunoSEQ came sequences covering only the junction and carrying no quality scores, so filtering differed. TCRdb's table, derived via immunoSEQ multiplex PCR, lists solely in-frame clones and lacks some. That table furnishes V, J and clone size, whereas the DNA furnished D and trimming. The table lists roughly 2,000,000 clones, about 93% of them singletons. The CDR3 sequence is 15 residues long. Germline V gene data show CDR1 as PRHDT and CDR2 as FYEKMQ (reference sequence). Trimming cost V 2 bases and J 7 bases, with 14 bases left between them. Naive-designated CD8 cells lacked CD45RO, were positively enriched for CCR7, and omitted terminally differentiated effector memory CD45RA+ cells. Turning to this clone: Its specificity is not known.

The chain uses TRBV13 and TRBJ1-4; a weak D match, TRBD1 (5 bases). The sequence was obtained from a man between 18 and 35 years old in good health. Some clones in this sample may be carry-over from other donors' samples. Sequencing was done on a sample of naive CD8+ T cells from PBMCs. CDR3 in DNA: TGTGCCAGCAGCTTACGGGACGGAAGGGGTGAAAAACTGTTTTTT. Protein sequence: CASSLRDGRGEKLFF. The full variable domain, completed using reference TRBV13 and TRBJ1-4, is AAGVIQSPRHLIKEKRETATLKCYPIPRHDTVYWYQQGPGQDPQFLISFYEKMQSDKGSIPDRFSAQQFSDYHSELNMSSLELGDSALYFCASSLRDGRGEKLFFGSGTQLSVL.